This TCR beta chain was captured by sequencing in a study of T-cell reconstitution after alpha-beta-depleted transplantation in children. Germline V lookup: CDR1 SGDLS, CDR2 YYNGEE. There are 13 residues in the CDR3. V lost 9 bases and J lost 7, with 19 bases in between. Unique molecular identifiers were built into the TCRbeta library. TCRdb used MiXCR to reprocess the PCR reads, holding one entry per CDR3 protein. The sample lists about 230,000 distinct CDR3 sequences, approximately 10% seen once, with about 6% in the top ten. This clonotype has a handful of counts. The chain links TRBV9 to TRBJ1-2, with D perhaps matching TRBD1 (6 bases). Sequenced here: PBMCs from the stem cell graft donor, sampled from the stem cell graft. The receptor was derived from a human donor who donated a stem cell graft to a child with acute lymphoblastic leukemia. CDR3 DNA sequence: TGTGCCACTCTAAAGCCGGGGGCGTTTGGCTACACCTTC. As protein: CATLKPGAFGYTF. The whole variable domain, remainder taken from reference TRBV9 and TRBJ1-2, is DSGVTQTPKHLITATGQRVTLRCSPRSGDLSVYWYQQSLDQGLQFLIQYYNGEERAKGNILERFSAQQFPDLHSELNLSSLELGDSALYFCATLKPGAFGYTFGSGTRLTVV.